This T cell receptor (beta chain) was profiled in a study of tumor-infiltrating lymphocytes in primary liver carcinoma. The wider study: Men and women, 30 to 69 years of age, made up the patients.

Details on this clonotype: The target antigen is unknown.

Bulk tissue was left unsorted, and RNA and DNA were co-extracted from 20-30 mg of it. Each tumor specimen held more than 80% viable tumor cells. Starting from approximately 500 ng of total RNA, TCR beta cDNA was produced with a primer in the constant region. Libraries of TCR beta came from three nested multiplex PCR rounds with slightly modified ARM-PCR. PCR rounds one and two used TRBV1-TRBV30 forward primers with a C-beta reverse primer for 10 cycles each. MiXCR, applied by TCRdb to the multiplex PCR reads, yields one record per CDR3 protein. Among 20,000 to 30,000 distinct CDR3 sequences listed, over 60% were seen once. CDR3 length: 14 residues. V gave up 5 bases and J gave up 3 bases, with 14 bases separating them. Study-wide results and caveats: Researchers report that only about 7-24% of top clones turned up in all five tumor regions.

The TCR sequence derives from a man aged 35-49 years with primary liver carcinoma and hepatitis B virus infection. The sequencing sample was made of liver tumor tissue from sampling region 3. Subset reported: tumor region T3, left-lateral pole. The rearrangement joins TRBV12-3 or TRBV12-4 to TRBJ2-7, with D perhaps matching TRBD1 or TRBD2 (5 bases each). The CDR3 coding sequence is TGTGCCAGCAGTACAGGTTCGAGGGGCTACGAGCAGTACTTC. It yields the protein CASSTGSRGYEQYF.